This TCR beta chain comes out of a study of OX40 agonist ivuxolimab in advanced cancers. On the study more broadly: Patients enrolled in dose escalation were diagnosed with hepatocellular carcinoma, melanoma, renal cell or head and neck cancer. A male proportion of approximately 80% was recorded, with mean age approximately 56 years and range about 20 to 79. General study findings and limits: Individuals who were partial responders at 0.1-3.0 mg/kg had clonal expansion that ranked among the lowest.

Germline V gives CDR1 MDHEN, CDR2 SYDVKM. J gave up 5 bases and V 8 bases, and 9 bases lay outside the gene matches. There are 14 residues in the CDR3. To note about this clone: Its antigen is not known.

The table came from immunoSEQ multiplex PCR; TCRdb's copy has only in-frame clones and leaves some out. The repertoire includes tens of thousands of clones, more than 75% of them detected once, and 15% sits in the top ten. The clonotype originates from an adult with an advanced solid tumor such as melanoma, head and neck, liver or kidney cancer. The chain uses TRBV28 and TRBJ2-1; 7 nucleotides align to TRBD2. The source material was CD4+ or CD8+ T cells sorted from blood, sampled in a trial of the OX40 agonist ivuxolimab. The CDR3 DNA is TGTGCCAGCCAACCAATGGGGGGGGACAATGAGCAGTTCTTC. Its translation: CASQPMGGDNEQFF.